Below are 13 T cell receptor beta chains sequenced from a single sample in a study of T cell responses to AZD1222 COVID-19 vaccine (dated by TCRdb to the early 2020s). Taken with the paper, the label for time point translates to: baseline before first vaccination. Library generation was performed with the immunoSEQ multiplex PCR assay. Imported from immuneACCESS, the table was reduced by TCRdb to in-frame sequences with V and J called. These copies leave out some clones; in studies compared against another copy, an unresolved V gene accounts for under half, and the cause of the remainder is not known. The sample contains 58,000 or so clones, 80% to 85% of them found a single time. The top ten clonotypes cover 6.5% to 8% of the sample. Sequenced material: peripheral blood, taken on day 0 of AZD1222 vaccination. Receptors originate from an adult in good health.

The chain couples TRBV27 to TRBJ1-5; D is uncertain. Between the trimmed V and J ends, which lost 3 bases and 9 bases, there was a span of 9 bases. Germline CDR1 is MNHEY and CDR2 is SMNVEV (reference sequence). The CDR3 has 12 residues. The CDR3 sequence: CASSFRTGPQHF. The CDR3 DNA is TGTGCCAGCAGTTTCAGGACGGGGCCCCAGCATTTT.

CDR3 in amino acids: CSAAGLDVGVETQYF. The CDR3 region has the DNA TGCAGCGCCGCCGGACTAGACGTGGGTGTGGAGACCCAGTACTTC. This chain uses TRBV29-1 with TRBJ2-5; TRBD2 agrees at 7 bases. The CDR3 extends over 15 amino acids. Unmatched junction bases numbered 16, after V lost 7 bases and J lost 5 bases. The germline CDR1 and CDR2 sequences are SQVTM and ANQGSEA.

This chain connects TRBV24-1 to TRBJ2-7, with D perhaps TRBD1 or TRBD2 (5 bases each). From germline, CDR1 is KGHDR and CDR2 SFDVKD. CDR3 size: 15 residues. Trimming removed 2 bases at V and 2 bases at J, with 12 bases between. The CDR3 region is CATSDSGTAAYEQYF. The DNA of the CDR3 is TGTGCCACCAGTGATTCCGGGACGGCCGCCTACGAGCAGTACTTC.

The chain uses TRBV21-1 and TRBJ1-5. TRBV21-1 is listed as a pseudogene. The CDR3 loop spans 11 amino acids. CDR3 sequence (DNA): TGTGCCAGCAAAAGCACTCAGCCCCAGCATTTT. Protein: CASKSTQPQHF.

This clone was picked up many times. The chain joins TRBV2 to TRBJ2-3, with 11 nucleotides matching TRBD2. Germline V gives CDR1 SNHLY, CDR2 FYNNEI. The CDR3 spans 16 residues. The trim removed 5 bases at V and 7 bases at J, leaving 11 bases unmatched. The DNA of the CDR3 is TGTGCCAGCAGTATAGATAGCGGGGGGGCCGCTAATACGCAGTATTTT. Its protein product is CASSIDSGGAANTQYF.

By share of the sample, this clone is medium-sized (0.01 to 0.1%). The V gene is TRBV19, the J gene TRBJ1-2; no clear D. The CDR3 loop spans 13 amino acids. The germline gives CDR1 LNHDA, CDR2 SQIVND (reference sequence). Trimming pared 1 base from V and 11 bases from J, leaving 14 bases between. CDR3 in DNA: TGTGCCAGTAGTATAGGAACCGTTCCCTCGTACACCTTC. It translates to CASSIGTVPSYTF.

The V gene is TRBV5-4, the J gene TRBJ2-5, with 9 positions matching TRBD1. This CDR3 region has 14 residues. Unmatched junction bases numbered 6, after V lost 4 bases and J lost 5 bases. Looked up from germline, CDR1 is SGHNT and CDR2 is YYREEE (reference sequence). This chain's CDR3 is CASSPQGAQETQYF. CDR3 coding DNA: TGTGCCAGCAGCCCACAGGGGGCGCAGGAGACCCAGTACTTC.

The V and J genes are TRBV9 and TRBJ2-7; a possible D gene is TRBD2 (5 bases). Germline values: CDR1 SGDLS, CDR2 YYNGEE. Trimming removed 2 bases at V and 0 bases at J, with 9 bases between. The CDR3 contains 14 residues. This chain's CDR3 is CASSVSGFSYEQYF. The CDR3 nucleotides read TGTGCCAGCAGCGTTTCGGGGTTCTCCTACGAGCAGTACTTC. The full variable domain, in which reference TRBV9 and TRBJ2-7 provide the parts outside the CDR3, is DSGVTQTPKHLITATGQRVTLRCSPRSGDLSVYWYQQSLDQGLQFLIQYYNGEERAKGNILERFSAQQFPDLHSELNLSSLELGDSALYFCASSVSGFSYEQYFGPGTRLTVT.

The chain has TRBV6-1 and TRBJ2-3; tentatively, D is TRBD2 (5 bases). Germline V lookup: CDR1 MNHNS, CDR2 SASEGT. V was trimmed by 2 bases and J by 0 bases, leaving 12 bases between them. CDR3 length: 16 amino acids. The CDR3 DNA follows: TGTGCCAGCAGTGAATTCTCGGACTCTAGCACAGATACGCAGTATTTT. It translates to CASSEFSDSSTDTQYF.

This chain joins TRBV2 and TRBJ1-2; 9 bases match TRBD1. V shed 6 bases, J shed 8 bases, and the junction held 7 bases outside the gene matches. This CDR3 is built from 13 residues. Germline-derived CDR1 and CDR2 are SNHLY and FYNNEI. The CDR3 loop reads CASRKTGGGGYTF. DNA of the CDR3: TGTGCCAGCAGAAAGACAGGGGGGGGCGGCTACACCTTC.

The chain has TRBV2 and TRBJ1-1; a possible D gene is TRBD1 (5 bases). The CDR3 is made up of 14 amino acids. The germline gives CDR1 SNHLY, CDR2 FYNNEI. V lost 5 bases to trimming and J lost 0 bases, with 10 bases between them. CDR3 DNA sequence: TGTGCCAGCAGTAGACAGTTAATGAACACTGAAGCTTTCTTT. This gives the protein CASSRQLMNTEAFF.

As DNA, the CDR3 is TGTGCCAGCAGCGTAGTCCCGGAGGACTATGGCTACACCTTC. Amino acids: CASSVVPEDYGYTF. The J gene is TRBJ1-2, the V gene TRBV7-2; D unclear. The CDR3 length is 14 residues. Trimming stripped 5 bases from V and 3 bases from J, with 13 bases between. CDR1 is SGHTA, CDR2 FQGNSA, per germline.

The J gene is TRBJ2-6, the V gene TRBV19; 10 nucleotides line up with TRBD2. J was trimmed by 4 bases and V by 7 bases; bases with no gene match: 7. Looked up from germline, CDR1 is LNHDA and CDR2 is SQIVND (reference sequence). The CDR3 runs to 16 residues. CDR3 in amino acids: CASTMGLASGANVLTF. In DNA, the CDR3 is TGTGCCAGTACCATGGGACTAGCGTCCGGGGCCAACGTCCTGACTTTC. Looking up the rest from reference TRBV19 and TRBJ2-6 gives the full variable domain: DGGITQSPKYLFRKEGQNVTLSCEQNLNHDAMYWYRQDPGQGLRLIYYSQIVNDFQKGDIAEGYSVSREKKESFPLTVTSAQKNPTAFYLCASTMGLASGANVLTFGAGSRLTVL.